The clone carrying this T cell receptor beta chain has only a few counts. Its antigen is unidentified. The read finishes 3 residues shy of the CDR3 end, and the germline J gene is used to complete it. Repertoires were generated with immunoSEQ multiplex PCR, while TCRdb's copy carries only in-frame clones and drops some. The sample is made up of about 12,000 clones, none counted only once. The V and J ends lost 1 base and 2 bases respectively, with 9 bases between them. Germline V lookup: CDR1 SGHTA, CDR2 FQGTGA. This CDR3 has 16 amino acids. This specimen comes from a study of T cell clonality in common variable immunodeficiency. Study outcomes and limitations: In common variable immunodeficiency, TCR beta chains reportedly carried fewer deletions and N-nucleotide insertions. CVID patient heterogeneity limited repertoire-clinical complication correlations. TCRbeta clonality was increased in CVID versus healthy controls.

Sequenced input: peripheral blood mononuclear cells. The rearrangement joins TRBV7-3 to TRBJ2-6, with a possible D match to TRBD1 (5 bases). This sequence was found in a human donor with common variable immunodeficiency. CDR3 DNA (partial): TGTGCCAGCAGCTTAATTGCAGGGCCTGGGGCCAACGTC. Translating it yields CASSLIAGPGANV. In full, the CDR3 is CASSLIAGPGANVLTF.